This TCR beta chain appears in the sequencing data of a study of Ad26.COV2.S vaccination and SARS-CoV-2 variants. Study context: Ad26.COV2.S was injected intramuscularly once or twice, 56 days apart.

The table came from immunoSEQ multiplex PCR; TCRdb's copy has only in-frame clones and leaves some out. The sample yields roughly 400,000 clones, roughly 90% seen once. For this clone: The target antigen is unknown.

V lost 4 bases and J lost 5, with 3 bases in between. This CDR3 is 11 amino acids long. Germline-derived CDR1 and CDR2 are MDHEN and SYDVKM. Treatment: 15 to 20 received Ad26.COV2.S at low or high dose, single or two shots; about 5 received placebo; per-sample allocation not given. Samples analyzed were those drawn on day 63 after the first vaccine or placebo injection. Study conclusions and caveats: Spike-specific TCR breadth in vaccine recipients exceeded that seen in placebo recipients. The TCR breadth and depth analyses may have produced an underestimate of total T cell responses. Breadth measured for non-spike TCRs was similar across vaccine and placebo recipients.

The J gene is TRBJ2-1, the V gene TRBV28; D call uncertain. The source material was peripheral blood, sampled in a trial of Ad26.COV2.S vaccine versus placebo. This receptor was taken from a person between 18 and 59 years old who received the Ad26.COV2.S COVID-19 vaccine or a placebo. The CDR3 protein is CASSSDNEQFF. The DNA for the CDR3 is TGTGCCAGCAGTTCAGACAATGAGCAGTTCTTC.